One and the same sample provided the 20 T cell receptor beta chains below, sequenced in a study of shared clonotypes between healthy human individuals. Assay: immunoSEQ multiplex PCR; the TCRdb copy retains only in-frame clones and omits some. The sample lists 2 million to 2.5 million clones, 90% to 96% seen once, with approximately 0.13% in the top ten. Specimen: naive CD4+ T cells sorted from blood. The subset was: CD45RA+ positively selected. All receptors come from a man aged 18-30 years in good health.

The chain couples TRBV7-9 to TRBJ2-7; perhaps TRBD2 as D (6 bases). The V gene lost 4 bases and the J gene lost 3 bases, with 19 bases spanning the gap. Germline assignment: CDR1 SEHNR and CDR2 FQNEAQ (reference sequence). This CDR3 has 16 amino acids. The CDR3 nucleotides read TGTGCCAGCAGCTCCCTGGAGGTAGCGGAGATCTACGAGCAGTACTTC. The encoded protein is CASSSLEVAEIYEQYF. Complete variable domain (other parts from reference TRBV7-9 and TRBJ2-7): DTGVSQNPRHKITKRGQNVTFRCDPISEHNRLYWYRQTLGQGPEFLTYFQNEAQLEKSRLLSDRFSAERPKGSFSTLEIQRTEQGDSAMYLCASSSLEVAEIYEQYFGPGTRLTVT.

The rearrangement joins TRBV29-1 to TRBJ2-5; D perhaps matches TRBD1 (6 bases). Trimming removed 5 bases at V and 4 bases at J, with 11 bases between. The CDR3 runs to 12 residues. CDR1 is SQVTM, CDR2 ANQGSEA, per germline. The CDR3 DNA follows: TGCAGCGTTAGGACAGATTTAGAGACCCAGTACTTC. Translation gives CSVRTDLETQYF. The variable domain in full, with the rest retrieved from reference TRBV29-1 and TRBJ2-5, is SAVISQKPSRDICQRGTSLTIQCQVDSQVTMMFWYRQQPGQSLTLIATANQGSEATYESGFVIDKFPISRPNLTFSTLTVSNMSPEDSSIYLCSVRTDLETQYFGPGTRLLVL.

This clone appeared a few times. The genes are TRBV7-3 and TRBJ2-7; D may correspond to TRBD1 or TRBD2 (5 bases each). The V end lost 5 bases, the J end lost 7 bases, and 21 bases lay between the germline ends. CDR3 length: 15 amino acids. Germline V lookup: CDR1 SGHTA, CDR2 FQGTGA. The CDR3, as DNA: TGTGCCAGCAGCCAGGGCGGGCGGGCTTTGGAGGAGCAGTACTTC. Translating it yields CASSQGGRALEEQYF.

The V gene is TRBV5-1, the J gene TRBJ1-1, with D unresolved. Germline lookup yields CDR1 SGHRS and CDR2 YFSETQ. The CDR3 runs 14 residues. V was shortened by 1 base and J by 1 base, with 8 bases between the two germline ends. CDR3 nucleotides: TGCGCCAGCAGCTTGATGGCGGCGAACACTGAAGCTTTCTTT. Amino acids: CASSLMAANTEAFF.

This clone has just one count. J is TRBJ2-7 and V is TRBV6-1; 10 nucleotides align to TRBD2. Germline V lookup: CDR1 MNHNS, CDR2 SASEGT. This CDR3 contains 14 residues. V gave up 5 bases and J gave up 5 bases; unmatched junction bases: 6. CDR3 sequence reads: CASSPGTSANEQYF. CDR3 nucleotide sequence: TGTGCCAGCAGTCCCGGGACTAGCGCCAACGAGCAGTACTTC.

The chain couples TRBV7-2 to TRBJ1-1; 12 nucleotides line up with TRBD1. J lost 5 bases, V lost 3 bases, and 10 bases had no gene match. Germline lookup yields CDR1 SGHTA and CDR2 FQGNSA. CDR3 size: 17 residues. The CDR3 region has the DNA TGTGCCAGCAGCTTGGCCGGGACAGGGGGCCGGGGGACTGAAGCTTTCTTT. Its translation is CASSLAGTGGRGTEAFF.

This chain links TRBV7-9 with TRBJ1-2; 8 nucleotides line up with TRBD1. CDR1 is SEHNR and CDR2 is FQNEAQ in the germline V gene (reference sequence). CDR3 length equals 15 residues. Germline trimming cut 1 base from V and 6 bases from J; bases unmatched to any gene: 7. The CDR3 sequence is CASSLGSGQGHGYTF. In DNA form, the CDR3 reads TGTGCCAGCAGCTTAGGTTCAGGACAGGGTCATGGCTACACCTTC.

Written as DNA, the CDR3 is TGTGCCAGCAGCGGACGGCTGAACACTGAAGCTTTCTTT. Translating gives CASSGRLNTEAFF. The chain carries TRBV5-4 and TRBJ1-1; D is ambiguous. Between the trimmed V and J ends, which lost 4 bases and 0 bases, there was a span of 7 bases. The CDR3 sequence is 13 residues long. Germline V gives CDR1 SGHNT, CDR2 YYREEE (reference sequence).

V usage is TRBV29-1 and J usage is TRBJ2-7, with D tentatively TRBD2 (6 bases). This CDR3 contains 14 residues. The V end lost 6 bases, the J end lost 5 bases, and 20 bases lay between the germline ends. Germline V lookup: CDR1 SQVTM, CDR2 ANQGSEA. CDR3 sequence: CSVTHRLARDEQYF. Here the CDR3 DNA reads TGCAGCGTGACCCACCGGCTAGCGAGGGACGAGCAGTACTTC.

The chain employs TRBV19 and TRBJ1-4; tentatively, D is TRBD1 (6 bases). V dropped 7 bases and J dropped 3 bases, with 15 bases sitting between them. Germline V gene lookup returns CDR1 LNHDA and CDR2 SQIVND (reference sequence). The CDR3 is made up of 15 amino acids. In DNA, the CDR3 is TGTGCCAGTAACCCGCTGGCAGGGGCTAATGAAAAACTGTTTTTT. It is translated as CASNPLAGANEKLFF.

This chain joins TRBV11-2 and TRBJ1-2; 7 bases map to TRBD1. Germline trimming cut 1 base from V and 3 bases from J; bases unmatched to any gene: 11. This CDR3 region has 17 residues. Germline values: CDR1 SGHAT, CDR2 FQNNGV. CDR3 region: CASSLGLQTGSDYGYTF. The CDR3 DNA reads TGTGCCAGCAGCTTAGGCCTCCAGACAGGGTCGGACTATGGCTACACCTTC.

This sequence joins TRBV7-2 and TRBJ1-1, with D possibly TRBD1 on 6 matching bases. Deletions cut 1 base from V and 0 bases from J, with 9 bases between. CDR1 and CDR2 from the germline V gene are SGHTA and FQGNSA. The CDR3 has 15 amino acids. CDR3: CASSLVPGVNTEAFF. The CDR3 DNA reads as TGTGCCAGCAGCTTAGTTCCAGGGGTGAACACTGAAGCTTTCTTT. The full variable domain, completed using reference TRBV7-2 and TRBJ1-1, is GAGVSQSPSNKVTEKGKDVELRCDPISGHTALYWYRQSLGQGLEFLIYFQGNSAPDKSGLPSDRFSAERTGGSVSTLTIQRTQQEDSAVYLCASSLVPGVNTEAFFGQGTRLTVV.

The gene calls are TRBV4-1 and TRBJ2-3; no firm D call. The ends were cut back, 2 bases at V and 0 bases at J, with 21 bases in the middle. The CDR3 runs 19 residues. The V gene's germline CDR1 is MGHRA and CDR2 YSYEKL. CDR3 sequence (DNA): TGCGCCAGCAGCCAACTTCCTGTAGGGCTCACCTTTAGCACAGATACGCAGTATTTT. This sequence encodes CASSQLPVGLTFSTDTQYF.

The V gene is TRBV27, the J gene TRBJ1-4; D gene ambiguous. Germline assignment: CDR1 MNHEY and CDR2 SMNVEV (reference sequence). CDR3 size: 15 residues. The V end lost 5 bases, the J end lost 0 bases, and 10 bases lay between the germline ends. This CDR3 reads CASSRTPATNEKLFF. The CDR3 DNA is TGTGCCAGCAGTCGGACCCCTGCAACTAATGAAAAACTGTTTTTT.

This sequence joins TRBV4-3 and TRBJ1-2, with 7 bases identical to TRBD1. The trim removed 0 bases at V and 10 bases at J, leaving 2 bases unmatched. This CDR3 has 12 residues. CDR1 LGHNA and CDR2 YSLEER come from the germline V gene. The CDR3 spells CASSQDQGVYTF. In DNA form, the CDR3 reads TGCGCCAGCAGCCAAGATCAGGGGGTCTACACCTTC.

The chain is built from TRBV18 and TRBJ2-3; D is unclear. CDR1 is KGHSH and CDR2 is LQKENI in the germline V gene. V lost 3 bases to trimming and J lost 2 bases, with 9 bases between them. The CDR3 runs to 14 residues. CDR3 coding DNA: TGTGCCAGCTCACCTTCAGAGTACACAGATACGCAGTATTTT. Protein product: CASSPSEYTDTQYF.

The chain uses TRBV5-6 and TRBJ2-1; tentatively, D is TRBD1 (6 bases). Trimming left V 4 bases short and J 5 bases short, with 16 bases between. CDR1 and CDR2 from the germline V gene are SGHDT and YYEEEE. CDR3 length equals 15 residues. CDR3 bases: TGTGCCAGCAGCAACAGGGTTGTGGGACACAATGAGCAGTTCTTC. Its translation: CASSNRVVGHNEQFF.

This sequence joins TRBV7-9 and TRBJ2-5; 13 bases match TRBD2. Trimming removed 5 bases from V and 2 bases from J; junction bases left unmatched: 8. This CDR3 has 17 amino acids. The germline V gene has CDR1 SEHNR and CDR2 FQNEAQ (reference sequence). CDR3 coding DNA: TGTGCCAGCAGCCGGGGACTAGCGGGGCCTTCGCAAGAGACCCAGTACTTC. Its translation is CASSRGLAGPSQETQYF.

V is TRBV6-1 and J is TRBJ1-5; D is undetermined. Germline CDR1 and CDR2: MNHNS and SASEGT. The V gene lost 3 bases and the J gene lost 2 bases, with 8 bases spanning the gap. This CDR3 is built from 14 residues. The CDR3 here is CASSDRLGNQPQHF. DNA of the CDR3: TGTGCCAGCAGTGACCGACTGGGCAATCAGCCCCAGCATTTT.

This clone was seen once. The chain is built from TRBV2 and TRBJ2-7; TRBD1 aligns across 9 bases. The CDR3 spans 14 residues. The V segment lost 7 bases and the J segment 3 bases; nucleotides outside the gene matches: 7. In germline, CDR1 is SNHLY, CDR2 FYNNEI. The CDR3 nucleotides read TGTGCCAGCAAACGGGACAGGGATGACTACGAGCAGTACTTC. It yields the protein CASKRDRDDYEQYF.